This T cell receptor (beta chain) is from a study of metastatic and nonmetastatic thyroid tumors. Study background: Repertoire data that came from the blood and tumor or nodule tissue of malignant and benign thyroid patients were compared. Whole-study findings and limits: According to reports, the diversity of TCR beta was significantly higher in malignant thyroid tumors than in benign nodules, and this held in both blood and tumor samples.

Before thyroid surgery, none of the patients had received any treatment. In regard to this clone: Its antigen is unknown. The junction does not match germline at one end; this may be a read error.

The CDR3 totals 15 residues. Germline loops: CDR1 DFQATT, CDR2 SNEGSKA (reference sequence). In the original processing: A classifier for distant metastasis in papillary thyroid cancer was constructed using CDR3 differences observed across clinicopathological groups. TCRdb re-clonotyped the PCR reads via MiXCR. None of the V and J calls come from the authors' own analysis; TCRdb made them. This sample has 20,000 to 25,000 clones, with 24% found just once. The chain recombines TRBV20-1 with TRBJ2-5; D possibly corresponds to TRBD2 (7 bases). Sequenced sample: tumor tissue. The clonotype comes from a female donor with papillary thyroid cancer or a benign thyroid nodule (not recorded which). Some clones in this sample may be carry-over from other donors' samples. This CDR3 reads CSASHTGTKQGTQYF. CDR3 sequence (DNA): TGCAGTGCTAGCCACACAGGGACTAAACAAGGGACCCAGTACTTC.